This T cell receptor (beta chain) is drawn from a study of long-term antiretroviral therapy in people with HIV. Study results and limitations: Even long-term ART left TRB diversity below transplant donor controls, despite gains.

They ran version v3.0 of the immunoSEQ assay at survey level. Produced via immunoSEQ multiplex PCR; TCRdb's table is partial and in-frame only. The data show about 21,000 clones, approximately 80% seen once. There were no participants with HIV treated outside the United States. The germline V gene has CDR1 MNHEY and CDR2 SMNVEV (reference sequence). V dropped 8 bases and J dropped 14 bases, with 21 bases sitting between them. The CDR3 covers 13 residues. About this clone: Antigen: not known.

The sequences come from unsorted PBMCs, collected 1.9 years after starting antiretroviral therapy. The chain joins TRBV27 to TRBJ1-4; the D gene is possibly TRBD1 (5 bases). The sequence was collected from a woman aged 45 to 65 with HIV. In DNA form, the CDR3 reads TGTGCCAGCTCTGCCGGGGCCGCAACCTCTCTGTTTTTT. Translation: CASSAGAATSLFF. Together with reference TRBV27 and TRBJ1-4, the CDR3 gives the full variable domain: EAQVTQNPRYLITVTGKKLTVTCSQNMNHEYMSWYRQDPGLGLRQIYYSMNVEVTDKGDVPEGYKVSRKEKRNFPLILESPSPNQTSLYFCASSAGAATSLFFGSGTQLSVL.